The 15 T cell receptor beta chains listed next were all sequenced from one sample in a study of radiation and T cells in renal cell carcinoma. Libraries were prepared by immunoSEQ multiplex PCR; TCRdb keeps only in-frame clonotypes and omits some of them. The sample includes around 76,000 clones, 82% of them seen just once. Time point indicated: blood 2 weeks post-SBRT. Documented treatment: 15 Gy SBRT to primary tumor, nephrectomy 4 weeks later. The sample consisted of blood, taken from a patient whose treatment included radiotherapy and nephrectomy. Source of these receptors: a man in his fifties or sixties with renal cell carcinoma.

V gene TRBV5-1 combines with J gene TRBJ1-1; 10 nucleotides match TRBD1. This CDR3 comprises 15 residues. Germline-derived CDR1 and CDR2 are SGHRS and YFSETQ. V lost 3 bases, J lost 5 bases, and 7 bases stayed unmatched. CDR3 loop: CASSWTGQGFTEAFF. Here the CDR3 DNA reads TGCGCCAGCAGCTGGACGGGACAGGGGTTTACTGAAGCTTTCTTT.

The rearrangement uses TRBV6-5 and TRBJ1-1; no clear D. Trimming took 2 bases from V and 8 from J, leaving 9 bases between them. This CDR3 has 12 amino acids. Germline V gene lookup returns CDR1 MNHEY and CDR2 SVGAGI. Here the CDR3 DNA reads TGTGCCAGCAGTTACCCGAATAGCGAAGCTTTCTTT. Its protein is CASSYPNSEAFF.

This clone was observed once. The chain combines TRBV27 with TRBJ1-3; 8 bases align to TRBD1. The CDR3 is made up of 16 amino acids. V gave up 6 bases and J gave up 0 bases; unmatched junction bases: 7. Germline V gives CDR1 MNHEY, CDR2 SMNVEV (reference sequence). The CDR3 loop is CASRRGTGISGNTIYF. As DNA, the CDR3 is TGTGCCAGCAGAAGAGGGACAGGTATCTCTGGAAACACCATATATTTT.

V is TRBV7-6 and J is TRBJ2-2, with a possible D match to TRBD2 (5 bases). Trimming left V 6 bases short and J 6 bases short, with 17 bases between. Germline V gives CDR1 SGHVS, CDR2 FNYEAQ. This CDR3 contains 15 residues. CDR3 amino acids: CASRQPLGDSGELFF. The CDR3 nucleotides read TGTGCCAGCAGGCAACCCCTCGGGGATTCCGGGGAGCTGTTTTTT.

The gene calls are TRBV4-1 and TRBJ2-7; the D gene is possibly TRBD1 (6 bases). This CDR3 has 15 amino acids. V dropped 4 bases and J dropped 0 bases, with 13 bases sitting between them. Looked up from germline, CDR1 is MGHRA and CDR2 is YSYEKL. DNA of the CDR3: TGCGCCAGCAGCCTCATCCTGGACAGCTCCTACGAGCAGTACTTC. This gives the protein CASSLILDSSYEQYF.

The rearrangement joins TRBV2 to TRBJ2-7; D is unresolved. CDR3 length: 10 amino acids. The V gene's germline CDR1 is SNHLY and CDR2 FYNNEI. Between the trimmed V and J ends, which lost 4 bases and 5 bases, there was a span of 3 bases. The CDR3 region is CASSVHEQYF. CDR3 in DNA: TGTGCCAGCAGTGTCCACGAGCAGTACTTC.

V is TRBV6-1 and J is TRBJ2-7; D is unclear. Germline values: CDR1 MNHNS, CDR2 SASEGT. This CDR3 is 15 amino acids long. The V gene lost 3 bases and the J gene lost 2 bases, with 14 bases spanning the gap. CDR3 amino acids: CASSDNGQVAYEQYF. The CDR3 DNA reads TGTGCCAGCAGTGATAACGGGCAGGTTGCCTACGAGCAGTACTTC.

This clone was counted at least ten times. V usage is TRBV6-5 and J usage is TRBJ2-3, with D possibly being TRBD2 (6 bases). Germline V gene data show CDR1 as MNHEY and CDR2 as SVGAGI. The CDR3 sequence is 14 residues long. Trimming pared 6 bases from V and 2 bases from J, leaving 12 bases between. CDR3 coding DNA: TGTGCCAGCAGCTCCCGGGGGTTCACAGATACGCAGTATTTT. Translated, it gives CASSSRGFTDTQYF.

The gene calls are TRBV19 and TRBJ2-5, with 7 bases fitting TRBD2. With V trimmed by 7 bases and J by 4 bases, 21 bases remained unmatched. The length of the CDR3 is 18 residues. The germline V gene has CDR1 LNHDA and CDR2 SQIVND (reference sequence). The CDR3 DNA sequence: TGTGCCAGTACCGTAAGGGAGGGCCCCAACCAAGGAGGAGAGACCCAGTACTTC. This sequence encodes CASTVREGPNQGGETQYF.

The genes are TRBV4-3 and TRBJ1-5; D is uncertain. The CDR3 extends over 15 amino acids. V was pared by 0 bases and J by 4 bases, with 10 bases between. CDR1 and CDR2 (germline): LGHNA, YSLEER. The CDR3 bases are TGCGCCAGCAGCCAAGATCGGAGGGCTAATCAGCCCCAGCATTTT. Its protein product is CASSQDRRANQPQHF.

V gene TRBV27 combines with J gene TRBJ2-7; the D is unclear. The length of the CDR3 is 10 residues. The germline V gene has CDR1 MNHEY and CDR2 SMNVEV (reference sequence). Trimming removed 7 bases at V and 4 bases at J, with 5 bases between. The CDR3: CASTTYEQYF. DNA for the CDR3: TGTGCCAGCACCACTTACGAGCAGTACTTC.

The chain carries TRBV9 and TRBJ2-1; 10 bases align to TRBD2. CDR1 is SGDLS and CDR2 is YYNGEE in the germline V gene. Trimming at V came to 4 bases and at J to 5 bases, leaving 6 bases not matched to a gene. This CDR3 comprises 15 residues. The CDR3 DNA reads TGTGCCAGCAGCTCCTGGACTAGCGGACACAATGAGCAGTTCTTC. This gives the protein CASSSWTSGHNEQFF.

This clone was seen just once. This chain joins TRBV5-4 and TRBJ2-3; the D gene is possibly TRBD2 (5 bases). V was pared by 0 bases and J by 2 bases, with 13 bases between. Germline loops: CDR1 SGHNT, CDR2 YYREEE (reference sequence). This CDR3 region has 16 residues. The CDR3, as DNA: TGTGCCAGCAGCTTGGCCACTGCGGGTTACACAGATACGCAGTATTTT. This sequence encodes CASSLATAGYTDTQYF.

About this clone itself: The identical CDR3 is also encoded by other nucleotide sequences in the sample. The genes are TRBV7-2 and TRBJ2-7, with 10 positions matching TRBD1. Germline lookup yields CDR1 SGHTA and CDR2 FQGNSA. This CDR3 has 14 residues. Trimming at V came to 5 bases and at J to 6 bases, leaving 7 bases not matched to a gene. CDR3 region: CASSPRQGAGEQYF. The CDR3, as DNA: TGTGCCAGCAGCCCGAGACAGGGGGCGGGCGAGCAGTACTTC.

Turning to this clone: One end of the junction does not line up with germline, which may come from a read error. The rearrangement uses TRBV6-1 and TRBJ2-5; TRBD1 matches 9 bases. The last part of the DNA fits TRBJ2-7 better; the J call may be wrong. Germline CDR1 is MNHNS and CDR2 is SASEGT. CDR3 length: 17 residues. DNA of the CDR3: TGTGCCAGCAGTGATGCCGGGACAGGGTATTTCTCCCACGAGCAGTACTTC. Translating it yields CASSDAGTGYFSHEQYF.